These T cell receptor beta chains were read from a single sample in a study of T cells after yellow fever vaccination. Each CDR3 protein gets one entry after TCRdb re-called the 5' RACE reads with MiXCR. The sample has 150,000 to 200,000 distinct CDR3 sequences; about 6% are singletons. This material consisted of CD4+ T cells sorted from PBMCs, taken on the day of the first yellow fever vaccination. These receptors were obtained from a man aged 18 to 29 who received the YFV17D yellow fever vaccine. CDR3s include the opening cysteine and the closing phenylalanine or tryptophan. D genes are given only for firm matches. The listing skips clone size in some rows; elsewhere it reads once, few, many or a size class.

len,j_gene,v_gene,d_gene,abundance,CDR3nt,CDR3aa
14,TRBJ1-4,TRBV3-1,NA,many,TGTGCCAGCAGCCAAAACAGTAACAGTGAAAAACTGTTTTTT,CASSQNSNSEKLFF
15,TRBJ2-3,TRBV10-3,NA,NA,TGTGCCATCAGCGAGGGGGGAGAGAGGGCAGATACGCAGTATTTT,CAISEGGERADTQYF
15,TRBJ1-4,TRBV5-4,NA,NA,TGTGCCAGCAGCTTGGGAGGGGCCCCTGGTGAAAAACTGTTTTTT,CASSLGGAPGEKLFF
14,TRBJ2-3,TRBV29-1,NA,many,TGCAGCGTGGGGAGGAATGCCCGGGCGGATACGCAGTATTTT,CSVGRNARADTQYF
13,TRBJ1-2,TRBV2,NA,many,TGTGCCAGCACGCGGGAGGGATTGGAGGGCTACACCTTC,CASTREGLEGYTF
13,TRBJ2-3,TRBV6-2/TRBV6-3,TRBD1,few,TGTGCCAGCAGCCAGGGGGCGGTGGATACGCAGTATTTT,CASSQGAVDTQYF
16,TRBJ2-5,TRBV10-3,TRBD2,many,TGTGCCATCAGTGCGTCCCTAGCGGGGGGGCAGAAGACCCAGTACTTC,CAISASLAGGQKTQYF
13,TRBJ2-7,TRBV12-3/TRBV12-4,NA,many,TGTGCCAGCAGTTTATGGACAGCGGGCGAGCAGTACTTC,CASSLWTAGEQYF
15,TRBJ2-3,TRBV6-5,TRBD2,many,TGTGCCAGCAGTTACTCGATCAGCGGGGGTGATACGCAGTATTTT,CASSYSISGGDTQYF
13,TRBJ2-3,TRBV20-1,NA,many,TGCAGTGCTAGGAAGGAAGGCACAGATACGCAGTATTTT,CSARKEGTDTQYF
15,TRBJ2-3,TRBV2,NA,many,TGTGCCGGGACCCCCCCGGGGACTAGCACAGATACGCAGTATTTT,CAGTPPGTSTDTQYF
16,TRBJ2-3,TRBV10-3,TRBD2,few,TGTGCCATCTCCCCGGCGGGGGTCGGAAGCACAGATACGCAGTATTTT,CAISPAGVGSTDTQYF
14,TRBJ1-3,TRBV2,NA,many,TGTGCCAGCAGTGAGATTTTCTCTGGAAACACCATATATTTT,CASSEIFSGNTIYF
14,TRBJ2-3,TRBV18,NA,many,TGTGCCAGCTCACCCCGGCAGGGGTTGAATACGCAGTATTTT,CASSPRQGLNTQYF
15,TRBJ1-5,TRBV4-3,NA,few,TGCGCCAGCAGCCCGAGGGTACGGGGGGATCAGCCCCAGCATTTT,CASSPRVRGDQPQHF
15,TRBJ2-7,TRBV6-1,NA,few,TGTGCCAGCAGCCCCGAGGGCGCAGGAAGCTACGAGCAGTACTTC,CASSPEGAGSYEQYF
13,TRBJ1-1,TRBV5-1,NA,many,TGCGCCAGCAGCGCAGGGAAGAACACTGAAGCTTTCTTT,CASSAGKNTEAFF
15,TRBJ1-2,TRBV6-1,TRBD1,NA,TGTGCCAGCAGTGATCCCGGACAGGGTGTTTATGGCTACACCTTC,CASSDPGQGVYGYTF
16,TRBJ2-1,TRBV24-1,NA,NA,TGTGCCACCAGTGGCGATCGCGCCAGGGAATACAATGAGCAGTTCTTC,CATSGDRAREYNEQFF
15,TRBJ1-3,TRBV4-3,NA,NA,TGCGCCAGCAGCCAAGATACGATAACTGGAAACACCATATATTTT,CASSQDTITGNTIYF
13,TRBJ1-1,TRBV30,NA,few,TGTGCCTGGAGACCGGAGGGCGGAACTGAAGCTTTCTTT,CAWRPEGGTEAFF
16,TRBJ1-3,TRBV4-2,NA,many,TGTGCCAGCAGCCAAGAGCAGGGCCTCTCTGGAAACACCATATATTTT,CASSQEQGLSGNTIYF
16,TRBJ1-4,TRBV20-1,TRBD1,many,TGCAGTGCTAGAGGGATGCGGGACAGAGTTAATGAAAAACTGTTTTTT,CSARGMRDRVNEKLFF
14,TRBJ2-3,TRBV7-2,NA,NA,TGTGCCAGCAGCTTTACACTGAGCACAGATACGCAGTATTTT,CASSFTLSTDTQYF
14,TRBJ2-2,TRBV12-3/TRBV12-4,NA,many,TGTGCCAGCAGTGAGAAGGTCGGCACCGGGGAGCTGTTTTTT,CASSEKVGTGELFF
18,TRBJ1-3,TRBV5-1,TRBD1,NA,TGCGCCAGCAGCATAACCGGGACAGGGGCAGCGGCTGGAAACACCATATATTTT,CASSITGTGAAAGNTIYF
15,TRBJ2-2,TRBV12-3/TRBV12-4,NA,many,TGTGCCAGCAGTTTATGGGGTGGGAACACCGGGGAGCTGTTTTTT,CASSLWGGNTGELFF
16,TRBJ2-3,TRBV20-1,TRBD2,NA,TGCAGTGCTAGAGATCGGGCTAGCGGGGGGGCAGATACGCAGTATTTT,CSARDRASGGADTQYF
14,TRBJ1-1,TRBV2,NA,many,TGTGCCAGCAGTGGCGTGACAGCGAACACTGAAGCTTTCTTT,CASSGVTANTEAFF
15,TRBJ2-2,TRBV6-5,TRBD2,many,TGTGCCAGCACGACTAGCGGGGATTTTTCCGGGGAGCTGTTTTTT,CASTTSGDFSGELFF
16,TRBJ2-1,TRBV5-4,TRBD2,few,TGTGCCAGCAGTCATAAGACTAGCGGGGGTTACAATGAGCAGTTCTTC,CASSHKTSGGYNEQFF
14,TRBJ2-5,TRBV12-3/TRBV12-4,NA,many,TGTGCCAGCAGTTTTGGGGGGAGTTCGGAGACCCAGTACTTC,CASSFGGSSETQYF
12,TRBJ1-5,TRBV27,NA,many,TGTGCCAGCGCTAAGAGGGGGCAGCCCCAGCATTTT,CASAKRGQPQHF
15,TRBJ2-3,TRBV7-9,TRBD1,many,TGTGCCAGCAGCCCCAGACAGGGACAGGCAGATACGCAGTATTTT,CASSPRQGQADTQYF
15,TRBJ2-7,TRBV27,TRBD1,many,TGTGCCAGCAGCTCACAGGGGTTGGGCTCCTACGAGCAGTACTTC,CASSSQGLGSYEQYF
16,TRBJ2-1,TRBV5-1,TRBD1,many,TGCGCCAGCAGCTTCGTGACAGGGGAACGAGTCAATGAGCAGTTCTTC,CASSFVTGERVNEQFF
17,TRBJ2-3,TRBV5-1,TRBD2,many,TGCGCCAGCAGCCGACTAGCGGGGGGACTCAGCTCAGATACGCAGTATTTT,CASSRLAGGLSSDTQYF
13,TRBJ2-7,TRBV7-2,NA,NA,TGTGCCAGTGGACTACCCCGAGGCGGCGAGCAGTACTTC,CASGLPRGGEQYF
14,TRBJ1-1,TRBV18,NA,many,TGTGCCAGCTCACCGACCGGTGGGGACACTGAAGCTTTCTTT,CASSPTGGDTEAFF
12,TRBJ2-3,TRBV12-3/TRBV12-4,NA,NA,TGTGCCAGCAGGGCGGGTTCGGGTACGCAGTATTTT,CASRAGSGTQYF
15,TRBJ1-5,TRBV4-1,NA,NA,TGCGCCAGCAGCCAAGACGCCAGTTTTAATCAGCCCCAGCATTTT,CASSQDASFNQPQHF
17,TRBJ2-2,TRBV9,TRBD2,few,TGTGCCAGCAGCGCGCCGGGACTAGCGGCCCACACCGGGGAGCTGTTTTTT,CASSAPGLAAHTGELFF
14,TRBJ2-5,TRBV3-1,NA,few,TGTGCCAGCAGCCAACAGGGGGGCCCAGAGACCCAGTACTTC,CASSQQGGPETQYF
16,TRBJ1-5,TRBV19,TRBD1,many,TGTGCCAGTAGTATCTTTTTGGCGGGACAGAATCAGCCCCAGCATTTT,CASSIFLAGQNQPQHF
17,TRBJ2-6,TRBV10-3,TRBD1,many,TGTGCCATCACCAAAGGGACAGTTTACTCTGGGGCCAACGTCCTGACTTTC,CAITKGTVYSGANVLTF
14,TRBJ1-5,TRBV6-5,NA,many,TGTGCCAGCAGTTTCACAGGGAGCAATCAGCCCCAGCATTTT,CASSFTGSNQPQHF
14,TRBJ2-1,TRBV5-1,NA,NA,TGCGCCAGCAGTGAGGGGACCTCCTACAATGAGCAGTTCTTC,CASSEGTSYNEQFF
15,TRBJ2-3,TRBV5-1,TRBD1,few,TGCGCCAGCAGCTTCCGGGACAGGGATGCGGATACGCAGTATTTT,CASSFRDRDADTQYF
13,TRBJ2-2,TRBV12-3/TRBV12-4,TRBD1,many,TGTGCCAGCTCGACAGGGGTCACCGGGGAGCTGTTTTTT,CASSTGVTGELFF
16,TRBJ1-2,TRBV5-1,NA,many,TGCGCCAGCAGCTCGTTCCGGGACAATCTTAACTATGGCTACACCTTC,CASSSFRDNLNYGYTF
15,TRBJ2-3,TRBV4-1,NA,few,TGCGCCAGCAGCCAAGATGGGACTGGATACGATACGCAGTATTTT,CASSQDGTGYDTQYF
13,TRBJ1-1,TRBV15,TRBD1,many,TGTGCCACCAGATTCAGGGGGGGAGCTGAAGCTTTCTTT,CATRFRGGAEAFF
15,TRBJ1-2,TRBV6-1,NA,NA,TGTGCCAGCAGAAACCAGGGAGGCTCAATCTATGGCTACACCTTC,CASRNQGGSIYGYTF
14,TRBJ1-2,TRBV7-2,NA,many,TGTGCCAGCAGCTTAGCGATGGGGGCGCGAGGCTACACCTTC,CASSLAMGARGYTF
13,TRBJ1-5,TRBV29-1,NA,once,TGCAGCGTCGGCGGGGGCAGCAATCGGCCCCAGCATTTT,CSVGGGSNRPQHF
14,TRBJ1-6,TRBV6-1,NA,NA,TGTGCCAGCACCCGTCACTTCGCTGGTTCACCCCTCCACTTT,CASTRHFAGSPLHF
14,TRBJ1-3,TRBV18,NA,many,TGTGCCAGCTCACCATCGAGTCGAGGAAACACCATATATTTT,CASSPSSRGNTIYF
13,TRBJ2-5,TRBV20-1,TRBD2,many,TGCAGTGCTAGCGGCGGGGGGCAAGAGACCCAGTACTTC,CSASGGGQETQYF
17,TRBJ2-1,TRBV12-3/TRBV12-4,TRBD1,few,TGTGCCAGCAGCCTCCGGGACAGTTGGGTCTCCCACAATGAGCAGTTCTTC,CASSLRDSWVSHNEQFF
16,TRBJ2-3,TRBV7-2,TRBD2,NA,TGTGCCAGCAGCTTAGATAGCGGGGGGAGCACAGATACGCAGTATTTT,CASSLDSGGSTDTQYF